A single TCR beta chain is shown here with its context. Antigen specificity is unknown. This entry comes from a study of CXCR3-negative and CXCR3-positive naive CD8 T cells. With UMI labels, 5' RACE was used to prepare the TRB cDNA libraries. TCRdb re-called the 5' RACE reads; every CDR3 protein appears as one record, without DNA. The listing records over 150,000 distinct CDR3 sequences. Study conclusions and caveats: More hydrophobic TRB CDR3s were found in CXCR3-positive naive cells than in CXCR3-negative naive cells.

The germline V gene encodes CDR1 MGHRA and CDR2 YSYEKL. The CDR3 has 16 residues. This TCR was sampled from a human donor in good health. Some clones in this sample may be carry-over from other donors' samples. The V call is TRBV4-1, the J call TRBJ2-5; the D gene TCRdb calls, TRBD1, cannot be checked with no DNA. The sequenced sample consisted of naive CXCR3+ CD8+ T cells from blood. This sample's subset: CD45RO-CCR7+CD27+CD95- naive CD8+ T cells expressing CXCR3 (TNR3+). The CDR3 reads CASSPMGQGVRETQYF.